One and the same sample provided the 13 T cell receptor beta chains below, sequenced in a study of cytomegalovirus exposure and HLA in healthy donors. Use of 60 Vbeta and 13 Jbeta primers characterized the PCR. Sequencing was performed with immunoSEQ multiplex PCR; in TCRdb, only in-frame clones are kept and a portion is missing. The data hold 90,000 to 140,000 clones, with under 85% observed a single time. Sequencing was carried out using PBMCs. These receptors were taken from a man aged 25-40 years in good health and CMV-seronegative.

Regarding this clone: The same CDR3 is also encoded by other DNA sequences in this sample. The gene calls are TRBV5-1 and TRBJ2-7; TRBD1 matches at 9 bases. The V gene's germline CDR1 is SGHRS and CDR2 YFSETQ. V gave up 4 bases and J gave up 1 base; unmatched junction bases: 3. The CDR3 is 14 amino acids. In DNA, the CDR3 is TGCGCCAGCAGCCCCGGGACAGGGTCCTACGAGCAGTACTTC. It codes for CASSPGTGSYEQYF.

The rearrangement links TRBV27 to TRBJ2-2; maybe TRBD1 (7 bases). This CDR3 contains 18 residues. V was clipped by 5 bases and J by 0 bases, with 19 bases between them. Germline V gene sequence: CDR1 MNHEY, CDR2 SMNVEV (reference sequence). The CDR3 is CASSPAGQKITNTGELFF. The CDR3 bases are TGTGCCAGCAGTCCCGCGGGACAGAAAATTACGAACACCGGGGAGCTGTTTTTT.

The chain links TRBV28 to TRBJ2-7, with D perhaps TRBD1 (5 bases). CDR1 MDHEN and CDR2 SYDVKM come from the germline V gene. The CDR3 has 12 residues. V lost 3 bases, J lost 12 bases, and 15 bases lay in between. This CDR3 is CASSLDTLGLYF. CDR3 DNA sequence: TGTGCCAGCAGTTTGGACACGCTCGGTCTGTACTTC.

This chain uses TRBV15 with TRBJ2-6, with D possibly TRBD1 on 6 matching bases. Trimming shortened V by 9 bases and J by 1 base, and 16 bases separated the two germline ends. Germline V gene sequence: CDR1 LNHNV, CDR2 YYDKDF (reference sequence). This CDR3 region has 16 residues. CDR3 DNA: TGTGCCACAGCCAGGGGTCCCTTGTCTGGGGCCAACGTCCTGACTTTC. This gives the protein CATARGPLSGANVLTF.

This chain connects TRBV15 to TRBJ1-2; D may be TRBD1 (5 bases). Germline-derived CDR1 and CDR2 are LNHNV and YYDKDF (reference sequence). The ends were cut back, 2 bases at V and 2 bases at J, with 9 bases in the middle. The CDR3 is made up of 14 amino acids. CDR3 nucleotides: TGTGCCACCAGCAGAAATGCAGGGAACTATGGCTACACCTTC. Its translation is CATSRNAGNYGYTF.

The genes are TRBV5-1 and TRBJ2-5; a possible D gene is TRBD2 (5 bases). This CDR3 comprises 15 residues. The germline CDR1 and CDR2 sequences are SGHRS and YFSETQ. Trimming took 2 bases from V and 5 from J, leaving 16 bases between them. CDR3 DNA sequence: TGCGCCAGCAGCTTAGACGGACTTGGGTTGGAGACCCAGTACTTC. Its translation: CASSLDGLGLETQYF.

The chain is built from TRBV7-2 and TRBJ1-2; 7 nucleotides agree with TRBD1. Unmatched junction bases numbered 4, after V lost 3 bases and J lost 3 bases. The CDR3 covers 14 residues. Germline assignment: CDR1 SGHTA and CDR2 FQGNSA. CDR3 in DNA: TGTGCCAGCAGCTTTACAGGGGAGGACTATGGCTACACCTTC. Amino acid sequence: CASSFTGEDYGYTF.

The V gene is TRBV9, the J gene TRBJ2-3, with D maybe TRBD1 (6 bases). The CDR3 spans 15 residues. V was trimmed by 2 bases and J by 3 bases, leaving 13 bases between them. Germline values: CDR1 SGDLS, CDR2 YYNGEE. CDR3 sequence: CASSVRGGRTDTQYF. DNA for the CDR3: TGTGCCAGCAGCGTTCGAGGGGGAAGGACAGATACGCAGTATTTT. Supplemented by reference TRBV9 and TRBJ2-3, the full variable domain reads DSGVTQTPKHLITATGQRVTLRCSPRSGDLSVYWYQQSLDQGLQFLIQYYNGEERAKGNILERFSAQQFPDLHSELNLSSLELGDSALYFCASSVRGGRTDTQYFGPGTRLTVL.

On this clone itself: Other DNA sequences in the sample encode the same CDR3. The genes are TRBV13 and TRBJ1-1, with D unclear. This CDR3 has 14 amino acids. The ends were cut back, 0 bases at V and 1 base at J, with 6 bases in the middle. Germline-derived CDR1 and CDR2 are PRHDT and FYEKMQ (reference sequence). The chain's CDR3 is CASSLGGGNTEAFF. The CDR3 DNA is TGTGCCAGCAGCTTAGGGGGAGGGAACACTGAAGCTTTCTTT. The full variable domain, rest sourced from reference TRBV13 and TRBJ1-1, is AAGVIQSPRHLIKEKRETATLKCYPIPRHDTVYWYQQGPGQDPQFLISFYEKMQSDKGSIPDRFSAQQFSDYHSELNMSSLELGDSALYFCASSLGGGNTEAFFGQGTRLTVV.

J is TRBJ1-1 and V is TRBV12-5, with D possibly matching TRBD1 (6 bases). V lost 1 base to trimming and J lost 2 bases, with 17 bases between them. In germline, CDR1 is LGHNT, CDR2 FRNRAP. This CDR3 has 17 residues. CDR3 DNA: TGTGCTAGTGGTTTGGCGCCGGCCCAAGGGGGAAACACTGAAGCTTTCTTT. Amino acid sequence: CASGLAPAQGGNTEAFF. Drawing the rest from reference TRBV12-5 and TRBJ1-1, the complete variable domain is DARVTQTPRHKVTEMGQEVTMRCQPILGHNTVFWYRQTMMQGLELLAYFRNRAPLDDSGMPKDRFSAEMPDATLATLKIQPSEPRDSAVYFCASGLAPAQGGNTEAFFGQGTRLTVV.

The chain couples TRBV5-8 to TRBJ2-3; 9 bases agree with TRBD2. Germline-derived CDR1 and CDR2 are SGHTS and YDEGEE. V was clipped by 3 bases and J by 4 bases; unmatched bases: 12. This CDR3 contains 17 residues. CDR3 in DNA: TGTGCCAGCAGCTGGACCGGGACTAGCCGAGGGCCAGATACGCAGTATTTT. It translates to CASSWTGTSRGPDTQYF. Full variable domain (rest looked up from reference TRBV5-8 and TRBJ2-3): EAGVTQSPTHLIKTRGQQATLRCSPISGHTSVYWYQQALGLGLQFLLWYDEGEERNRGNFPPRFSGRQFPNYSSELNVNALELEDSALYLCASSWTGTSRGPDTQYFGPGTRLTVL.

This clone was detected only a few times. The chain combines TRBV5-1 with TRBJ1-1; 7 nucleotides match TRBD1. This CDR3 contains 16 residues. Germline V lookup: CDR1 SGHRS, CDR2 YFSETQ. V shed 4 bases, J shed 0 bases, and the junction held 9 bases outside the gene matches. CDR3 nucleotide sequence: TGCGCCAGCAGCCCCGTGGCAGGGGGGATGAACACTGAAGCTTTCTTT. Residues: CASSPVAGGMNTEAFF.

The rearrangement links TRBV4-1 to TRBJ2-7; perhaps TRBD1 as D (5 bases). V was trimmed by 0 bases and J by 0 bases, leaving 15 bases between them. Germline assignment: CDR1 MGHRA and CDR2 YSYEKL. This CDR3 region has 17 residues. CDR3 nucleotides: TGCGCCAGCAGCCAAGATCTAAGGCAGGGTGGCTCCTACGAGCAGTACTTC. Translated, it gives CASSQDLRQGGSYEQYF.